The text below deals with one TCR beta chain. No antigen is known for it. The data were taken from a study of T cell responses to AZD1222 COVID-19 vaccine. The study's findings and limits: Reportedly, close to half of spike-specific TCRs are directed against unmutated variant regions. Clonal diversity may have been underestimated, and the donors were mostly white British, with more females than males.

There are 14 residues in the CDR3. The germline V and J ends were trimmed by 5 bases and 2 bases, with 13 bases remaining between them. Germline V lookup: CDR1 SGHRS, CDR2 YFSETQ. Clones were read by immunoSEQ multiplex PCR, and TCRdb kept only the in-frame ones, dropping some. In the table there are 130,000 or so clones, just over 85% of which are singletons. This TCR was sampled from an adult in good health. The rearrangement uses TRBV5-1 and TRBJ1-1; D is perhaps TRBD1 (5 bases). The sample here was peripheral blood, taken on day 0 of AZD1222 vaccination. The CDR3 region is CASRLTGLNTEAFF. As DNA, the CDR3 is TGCGCCAGCAGGCTAACAGGCCTAAACACTGAAGCTTTCTTT. Full variable domain (outside the CDR3, taken from reference TRBV5-1 and TRBJ1-1): KAGVTQTPRYLIKTRGQQVTLSCSPISGHRSVSWYQQTPGQGLQFLFEYFSETQRNKGNFPGRFSGRQFSNSRSEMNVSTLELGDSALYLCASRLTGLNTEAFFGQGTRLTVV.